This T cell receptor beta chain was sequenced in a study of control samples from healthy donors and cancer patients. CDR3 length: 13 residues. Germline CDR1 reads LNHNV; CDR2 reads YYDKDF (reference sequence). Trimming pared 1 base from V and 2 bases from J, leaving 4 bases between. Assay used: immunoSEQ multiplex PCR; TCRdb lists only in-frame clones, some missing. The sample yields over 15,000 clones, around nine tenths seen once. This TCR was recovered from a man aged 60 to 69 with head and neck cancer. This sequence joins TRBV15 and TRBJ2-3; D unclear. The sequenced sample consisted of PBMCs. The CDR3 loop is CATSRGLTDTQYF. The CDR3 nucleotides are TGTGCCACCAGCAGAGGTCTCACAGATACGCAGTATTTT.